The entry that follows covers one T cell receptor beta chain sequence. Its antigen remains unidentified. The treatment was: 19 received Ad26.COV2.S at low or high dose, single or two shots; about 5 received placebo; per-sample allocation not given. Sampling took place 63 days after the first vaccine or placebo injection. The sample comes from a study of Ad26.COV2.S vaccination and SARS-CoV-2 variants. Study-wide background: Donor was one of the participants in the Ad26.COV2.S arm of the COV1001 trial. The study, taken as a whole, reports: The breadth of spike-specific CD8+ and CD4+ T cell responses after vaccination was reportedly substantial. Possible underestimation of total T cell responses by the TCR breadth and depth analyses was noted. Vaccine recipients had higher spike-specific TCR breadth than placebo recipients.

The CDR3 covers 17 residues. Germline V gene data show CDR1 as MGHRA and CDR2 as YSYEKL. J gave up 0 bases and V 1 base, and 8 bases lay outside the gene matches. Sequencing was performed with immunoSEQ multiplex PCR; in TCRdb, only in-frame clones are kept and a portion is missing. The sample lists about 480,000 clones, roughly nine tenths occurring once. V is TRBV4-1 and J is TRBJ1-1, with 7 bases matching TRBD1. The specimen was peripheral blood, collected in a trial of Ad26.COV2.S vaccine versus placebo. The source of this sequence is a person aged 18 to 65 who received the Ad26.COV2.S COVID-19 vaccine or a placebo. CDR3 sequence (DNA): TGCGCCAGCAGCCAAGGGTACGGGACAGCGGTGAACACTGAAGCTTTCTTT. Protein: CASSQGYGTAVNTEAFF.